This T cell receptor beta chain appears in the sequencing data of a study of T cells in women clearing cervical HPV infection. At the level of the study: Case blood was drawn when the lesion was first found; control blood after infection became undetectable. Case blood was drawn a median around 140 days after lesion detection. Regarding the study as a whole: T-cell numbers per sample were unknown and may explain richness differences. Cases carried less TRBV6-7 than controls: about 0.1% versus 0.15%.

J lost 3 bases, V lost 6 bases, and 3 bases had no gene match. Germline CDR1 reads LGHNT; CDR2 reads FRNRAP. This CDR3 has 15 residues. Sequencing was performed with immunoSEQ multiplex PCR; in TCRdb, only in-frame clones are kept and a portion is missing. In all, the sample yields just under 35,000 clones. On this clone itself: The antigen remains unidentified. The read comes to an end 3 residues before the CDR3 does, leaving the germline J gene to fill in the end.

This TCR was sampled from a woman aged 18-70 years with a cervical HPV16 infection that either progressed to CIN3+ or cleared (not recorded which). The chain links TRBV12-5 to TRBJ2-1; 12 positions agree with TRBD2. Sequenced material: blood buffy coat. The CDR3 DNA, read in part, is TGTGCTAGTGGCCTAGCGGGAGGGCGCTACAATGAG. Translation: CASGLAGGRYNE. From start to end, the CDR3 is CASGLAGGRYNEQFF.